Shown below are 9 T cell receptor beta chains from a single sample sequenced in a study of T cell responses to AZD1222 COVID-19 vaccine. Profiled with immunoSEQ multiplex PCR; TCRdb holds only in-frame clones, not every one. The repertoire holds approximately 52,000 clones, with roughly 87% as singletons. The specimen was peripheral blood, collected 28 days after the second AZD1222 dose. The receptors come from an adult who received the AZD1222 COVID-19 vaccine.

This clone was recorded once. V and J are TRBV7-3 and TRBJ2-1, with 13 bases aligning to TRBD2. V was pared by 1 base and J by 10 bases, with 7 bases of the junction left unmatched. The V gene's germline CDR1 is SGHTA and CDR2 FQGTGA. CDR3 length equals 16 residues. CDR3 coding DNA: TGTGCCAGCAGCTTAAGGGGGACTAGCGGGATAGGGGAGCAGTTCTTC. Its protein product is CASSLRGTSGIGEQFF.

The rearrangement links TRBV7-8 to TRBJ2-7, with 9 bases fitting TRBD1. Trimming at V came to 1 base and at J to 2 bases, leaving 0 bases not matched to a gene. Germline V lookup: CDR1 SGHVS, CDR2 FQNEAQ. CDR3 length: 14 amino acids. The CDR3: CASSLDRGPYEQYF. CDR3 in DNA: TGTGCCAGCAGCTTAGACAGGGGGCCCTACGAGCAGTACTTC.

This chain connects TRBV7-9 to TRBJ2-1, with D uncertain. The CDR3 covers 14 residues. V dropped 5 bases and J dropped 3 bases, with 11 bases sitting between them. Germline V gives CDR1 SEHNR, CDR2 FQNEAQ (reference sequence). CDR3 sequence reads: CASSARLLYNEQFF. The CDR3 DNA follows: TGTGCCAGCAGCGCTCGGCTTCTCTACAATGAGCAGTTCTTC.

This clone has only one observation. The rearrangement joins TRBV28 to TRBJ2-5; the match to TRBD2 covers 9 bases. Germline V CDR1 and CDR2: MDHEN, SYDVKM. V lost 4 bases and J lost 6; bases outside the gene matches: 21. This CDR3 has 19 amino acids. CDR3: CASSSPLPERGAPRKTQYF. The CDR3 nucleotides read TGTGCCAGCAGTTCCCCGCTTCCCGAGCGGGGGGCGCCCCGGAAGACCCAGTACTTC.

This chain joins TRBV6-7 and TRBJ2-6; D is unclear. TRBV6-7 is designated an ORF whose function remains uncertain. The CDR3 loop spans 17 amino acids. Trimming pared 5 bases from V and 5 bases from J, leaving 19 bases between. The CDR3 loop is CASSRPRRQSRANVLTF. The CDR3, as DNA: TGTGCCAGCAGTCGTCCGCGGCGTCAAAGTCGGGCCAACGTCCTGACTTTC.

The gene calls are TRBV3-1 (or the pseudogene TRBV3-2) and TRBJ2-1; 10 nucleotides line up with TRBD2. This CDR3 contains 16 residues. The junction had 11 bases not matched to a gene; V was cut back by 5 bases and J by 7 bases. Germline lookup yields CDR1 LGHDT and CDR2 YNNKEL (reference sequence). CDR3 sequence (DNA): TGTGCCAGCAGCTCCTCGCCTAGCGGGAGAGGGAATGAGCAGTTCTTC. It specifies CASSSSPSGRGNEQFF.

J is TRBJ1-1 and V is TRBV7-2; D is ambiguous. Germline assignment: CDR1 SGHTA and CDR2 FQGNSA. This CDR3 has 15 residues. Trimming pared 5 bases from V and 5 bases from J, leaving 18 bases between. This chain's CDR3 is CASSTRTWVGTEAFF. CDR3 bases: TGTGCCAGCAGCACGCGGACGTGGGTAGGGACTGAAGCTTTCTTT.

The DNA for the CDR3 is TGTGCCAGCAACCCTAGCGGGAGGGCCGCCAATGAGCAGTTCTTC. Its protein is CASNPSGRAANEQFF. The V and J genes are TRBV5-4 and TRBJ2-1; TRBD2 agrees at 12 bases. The CDR3 covers 15 residues. The germline V gene has CDR1 SGHNT and CDR2 YYREEE (reference sequence). V gave up 6 bases and J gave up 6 bases; unmatched junction bases: 7.

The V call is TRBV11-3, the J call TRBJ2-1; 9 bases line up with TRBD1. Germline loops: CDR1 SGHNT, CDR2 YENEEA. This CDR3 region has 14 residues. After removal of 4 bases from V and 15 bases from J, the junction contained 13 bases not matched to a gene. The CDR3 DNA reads TGTGCCAGCAGCTATAGGACAGGGGCCGAACCTCTGTTCTTC. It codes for CASSYRTGAEPLFF.